These 21 T cell receptor beta chains were sequenced from one sample in a study of blood T cell repertoires in COVID-19. Only in-frame clones appear in the TCRdb table, and some are missing; sequencing was by immunoSEQ multiplex PCR. Of about 23,000 clones listed, roughly 90% are singletons. The sequenced material came from peripheral blood. These receptors all stem from a human donor in a cohort sampled during active COVID-19.

V usage is TRBV18 and J usage is TRBJ1-2; D unclear. CDR1 is KGHSH and CDR2 is LQKENI in the germline V gene. This CDR3 contains 15 residues. The V end was cut by 5 bases, the J end by 0 bases, with 13 bases between. The CDR3 sequence is CASSTEADANYGYTF. As DNA, the CDR3 is TGTGCCAGCTCAACGGAAGCGGATGCTAACTATGGCTACACCTTC.

The CDR3 coding sequence is TGTGCCAGCACCCTAAAAAGTACAGGGTTAGAGACCCAGTACTTC. Translated, it gives CASTLKSTGLETQYF. This chain uses TRBV6-5 with TRBJ2-5, with D maybe TRBD1 (6 bases). The CDR3 consists of 15 residues. V was trimmed by 7 bases and J by 4 bases, leaving 19 bases between them. CDR1 is MNHEY, CDR2 SVGAGI, per germline.

This clone has only one observation. V and J are TRBV4-1 and TRBJ2-5; D perhaps matches TRBD2 (5 bases). CDR3 length equals 13 residues. Trimming removed 4 bases from V and 4 bases from J, with 10 bases in between. Germline CDR1 MGHRA, CDR2 YSYEKL. CDR3 sequence: CASSPGLAETQYF. As DNA, the CDR3 is TGCGCCAGCAGCCCAGGACTGGCAGAGACCCAGTACTTC.

The chain uses TRBV7-2 and TRBJ1-1; TRBD1 matches 10 bases. Trimming cost V 1 base and J 7 bases; bases outside gene matches: 0. This CDR3 comprises 13 residues. Per the germline V gene, CDR1 is SGHTA and CDR2 is FQGNSA. Here the CDR3 reads CASSLGTGGEAFF. The CDR3 DNA follows: TGTGCCAGCAGCTTAGGGACAGGGGGTGAAGCTTTCTTT.

V gene TRBV7-2 combines with J gene TRBJ2-3; 8 bases fit TRBD2. The CDR3 loop spans 16 amino acids. The germline CDR1 and CDR2 sequences are SGHTA and FQGNSA. J was trimmed by 2 bases and V by 1 base; bases with no gene match: 5. The CDR3 bases are TGTGCCAGCAGCTTAGGGTGGCGGGGGGCCACAGATACGCAGTATTTT. This gives the protein CASSLGWRGATDTQYF.

Concerning this clone: Other DNA variants within this sample encode the same CDR3. The chain is built from TRBV5-6 and TRBJ1-2, with 11 bases aligning to TRBD1. Germline CDR1 and CDR2: SGHDT and YYEEEE. Trimming took 2 bases from V and 5 from J; bases not matched to a gene: 2. This CDR3 has 14 amino acids. CDR3 region: CASSLGQGAYGYTF. In DNA, the CDR3 is TGTGCCAGCAGCTTAGGACAGGGGGCTTATGGCTACACCTTC.

This chain links TRBV5-1 with TRBJ2-6, with D tentatively TRBD1 (5 bases). The CDR3 totals 14 residues. Trimming pared 7 bases from V and 4 bases from J, leaving 12 bases between. Per the germline V gene, CDR1 is SGHRS and CDR2 is YFSETQ. This CDR3 is CASLRVPGANVLTF. The CDR3 DNA reads as TGCGCCAGCCTCAGGGTTCCCGGGGCCAACGTCCTGACTTTC.

The V and J genes are TRBV5-1 and TRBJ2-5; 7 bases match TRBD1. Germline assignment: CDR1 SGHRS and CDR2 YFSETQ. This CDR3 is built from 14 residues. V lost 5 bases, J lost 5 bases, and 9 bases stayed unmatched. CDR3 protein: CASSKNRGGETQYF. In nucleotides, the CDR3 is TGCGCCAGCAGTAAGAACAGGGGTGGTGAGACCCAGTACTTC.

This chain uses TRBV5-1 with TRBJ1-1; D uncertain. This CDR3 is 13 amino acids long. Per the germline V gene, CDR1 is SGHRS and CDR2 is YFSETQ. The V gene lost 4 bases and the J gene lost 3 bases, with 10 bases spanning the gap. CDR3 nucleotide sequence: TGCGCCAGCAGCGTCGGAGAGGACACTGAAGCTTTCTTT. Translated: CASSVGEDTEAFF.

The rearrangement joins TRBV24-1 to TRBJ1-5; D uncertain. The CDR3 consists of 14 residues. Germline lookup yields CDR1 KGHDR and CDR2 SFDVKD. V was clipped by 10 bases and J by 3 bases, with 15 bases between them. Written as DNA, the CDR3 is TGTGCCACGGCCCCGGGTGCGGCCAATCAGCCCCAGCATTTT. The encoded protein is CATAPGAANQPQHF.

The chain couples TRBV4-1 to TRBJ1-2; no definite D call. The germline V and J ends were trimmed by 0 bases and 6 bases, with 20 bases remaining between them. Germline V gene lookup returns CDR1 MGHRA and CDR2 YSYEKL. This CDR3 has 17 residues. The CDR3 nucleotides are TGCGCCAGCAGCCAAGATGGGTACGTGGCAGACAACGATGGCTACACCTTC. Translating gives CASSQDGYVADNDGYTF.

This chain joins TRBV12-3 or TRBV12-4 and TRBJ1-6; no firm D call. The CDR3 is 13 residues long. The V end was cut by 5 bases, the J end by 10 bases, with 12 bases between. The CDR3 nucleotides are TGTGCCAGCAGTCCCCAGAGGGAGTCACCCCTCCACTTT. This translates into CASSPQRESPLHF.

V usage is TRBV19 and J usage is TRBJ1-2; 8 bases are a match to TRBD1. This CDR3 has 14 amino acids. The V gene's germline CDR1 is LNHDA and CDR2 SQIVND (reference sequence). V trimming: 6 bases; J trimming: 5 bases; junction bases outside the gene matches: 8. The CDR3 sequence is CASSPGQALYGYTF. The CDR3 coding sequence is TGTGCCAGTAGCCCGGGACAGGCTCTTTATGGCTACACCTTC.

This clone has only a few counts. V is TRBV5-6 and J is TRBJ1-2; D gene unclear. There are 16 residues in the CDR3. With 2 bases removed from V and 0 bases from J, the gap between germline ends came to 14 bases. Germline V gives CDR1 SGHDT, CDR2 YYEEEE. The CDR3 nucleotides are TGTGCCAGCAGCTTAGGCCCAGGCGCCTCTAACTATGGCTACACCTTC. The encoded protein is CASSLGPGASNYGYTF. Complete variable domain (other parts from reference TRBV5-6 and TRBJ1-2): DAGVTQSPTHLIKTRGQQVTLRCSPKSGHDTVSWYQQALGQGPQFIFQYYEEEERQRGNFPDRFSGHQFPNYSSELNVNALLLGDSALYLCASSLGPGASNYGYTFGSGTRLTVV.

This clone was observed a single time. The genes are TRBV7-6 and TRBJ1-1, with 8 bases identical to TRBD1. The ends lost 5 bases at V and 5 bases at J; junction bases unmatched: 7. The length of the CDR3 is 14 residues. CDR1 is SGHVS and CDR2 is FNYEAQ in the germline V gene. CDR3 DNA sequence: TGTGCCAGCAGCCACGACAGGGGTCTAACTGAAGCTTTCTTT. Protein product: CASSHDRGLTEAFF.

The V and J genes are TRBV7-3 and TRBJ1-3, with 7 bases fitting TRBD1. The CDR3 runs 15 residues. V lost 5 bases, J lost 3 bases, and 7 bases stayed unmatched. The germline V gene has CDR1 SGHTA and CDR2 FQGTGA. The CDR3 loop is CASSPTGTVGNTIYF. Here the CDR3 DNA reads TGTGCCAGCAGCCCGACAGGGACGGTTGGAAACACCATATATTTT.

V gene TRBV3-1 (or the pseudogene TRBV3-2) combines with J gene TRBJ1-3; 12 bases are a match to TRBD1. With V trimmed by 4 bases and J by 4 bases, 2 bases remained unmatched. The CDR3 loop spans 15 amino acids. CDR1 is LGHDT and CDR2 is YNNKEL in the germline V gene (reference sequence). As DNA, the CDR3 is TGTGCCAGCAGCCCCGGGACAGGGGGCGGAAACACCATATATTTT. Its protein is CASSPGTGGGNTIYF.

A remark on this clone: One end of the junction does not line up with germline, which may come from a read error. V gene TRBV6-2 or TRBV6-3 combines with J gene TRBJ1-1; D is perhaps TRBD1 (6 bases). The germline V gene has CDR1 MNHEY and CDR2 SVGEGT. This CDR3 region has 13 residues. In nucleotides, the CDR3 is TGTGCCAGCAGTAGGTCCCGGGACACAGAAGCTTTCTTT. It translates to CASSRSRDTEAFF.

V and J are TRBV12-5 and TRBJ1-4; a weak D match, TRBD1 (6 bases). Germline V lookup: CDR1 LGHNT, CDR2 FRNRAP. The CDR3 spans 16 residues. V dropped 5 bases and J dropped 5 bases, with 18 bases sitting between them. CDR3 in amino acids: CASGAAVGQGNEKLFF. CDR3 sequence (DNA): TGTGCTAGTGGTGCCGCTGTGGGGCAGGGGAATGAAAAACTGTTTTTT.

V usage is TRBV10-1 and J usage is TRBJ1-3; perhaps TRBD1 as D (5 bases). Germline loops: CDR1 WNHNN, CDR2 SYGVQD (reference sequence). CDR3 length: 15 amino acids. V lost 0 bases, J lost 0 bases, and 6 bases lay in between. The CDR3 sequence is CASSESGRSGNTIYF. The CDR3 coding sequence is TGCGCCAGCAGTGAGTCGGGGCGCTCTGGAAACACCATATATTTT.

The chain has TRBV7-8 and TRBJ2-6, with a tentative D call TRBD2 (6 bases). The CDR3 runs 18 residues. V lost 2 bases and J 0 bases, leaving 14 bases between the germline ends. Germline CDR1 is SGHVS and CDR2 is FQNEAQ. CDR3 DNA sequence: TGTGCCAGCAGCTTAACCGGGAGAACCGCCTCTGGGGCCAACGTCCTGACTTTC. Its protein product is CASSLTGRTASGANVLTF.